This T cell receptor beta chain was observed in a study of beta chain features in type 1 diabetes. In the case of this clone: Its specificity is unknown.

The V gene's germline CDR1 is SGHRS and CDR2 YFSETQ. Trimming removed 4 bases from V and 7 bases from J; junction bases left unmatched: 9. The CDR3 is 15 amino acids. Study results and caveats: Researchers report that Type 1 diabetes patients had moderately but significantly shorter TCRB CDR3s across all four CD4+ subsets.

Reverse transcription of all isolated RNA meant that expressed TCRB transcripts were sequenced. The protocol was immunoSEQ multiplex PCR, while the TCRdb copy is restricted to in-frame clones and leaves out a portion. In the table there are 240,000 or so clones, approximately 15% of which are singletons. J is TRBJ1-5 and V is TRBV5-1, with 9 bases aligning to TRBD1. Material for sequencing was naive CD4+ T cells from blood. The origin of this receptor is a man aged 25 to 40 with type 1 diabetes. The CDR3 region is CASSLGTGFGQPQHF. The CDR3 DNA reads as TGCGCCAGCAGCCTCGGGACAGGGTTTGGGCAGCCCCAGCATTTT.